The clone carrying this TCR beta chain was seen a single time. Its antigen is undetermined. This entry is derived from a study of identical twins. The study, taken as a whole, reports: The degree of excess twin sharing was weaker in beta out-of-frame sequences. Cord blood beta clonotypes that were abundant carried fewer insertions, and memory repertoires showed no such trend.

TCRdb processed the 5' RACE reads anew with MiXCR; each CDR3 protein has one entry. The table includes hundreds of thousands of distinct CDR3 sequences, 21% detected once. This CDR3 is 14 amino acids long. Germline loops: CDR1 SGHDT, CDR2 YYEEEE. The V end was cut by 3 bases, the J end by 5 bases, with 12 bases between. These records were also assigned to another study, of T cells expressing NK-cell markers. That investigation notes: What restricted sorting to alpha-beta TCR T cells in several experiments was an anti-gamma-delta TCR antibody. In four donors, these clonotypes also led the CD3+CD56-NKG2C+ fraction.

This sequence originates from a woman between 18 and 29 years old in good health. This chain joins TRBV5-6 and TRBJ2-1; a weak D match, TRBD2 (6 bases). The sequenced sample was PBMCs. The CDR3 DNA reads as TGTGCCAGCAGCTCGGGACTGCGAGACAATGAGCAGTTCTTC. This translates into CASSSGLRDNEQFF.